This TCR beta chain was sequenced in a study of identical twins. The length of the CDR3 is 16 residues. J was trimmed by 5 bases and V by 4 bases; bases with no gene match: 14. Germline V gene lookup returns CDR1 KGHSH and CDR2 LQKENI. A universal primer site arose from template switching, and cDNA bore unique molecular identifiers. TCRdb ran MiXCR on the 5' RACE reads and lists one entry per CDR3 protein. The sample has some 500,000 distinct CDR3 sequences; around 20% are singletons. Comments on this clonotype: The antigen is unknown.

Study-wide results and caveats: Clonotypes of the beta chain that were abundant in cord blood carried fewer insertions (memory repertoires showed none).

These data also formed part of another study, on T cells expressing NK-cell markers. As reported in that work: The TCR beta repertoires originated in sorted CD3+CD56+NKG2C+, CD3+CD56+NKG2C- and CD3+CD56-NKG2C+ T cells.

Source material: CD4+ T cells sorted from blood. The V and J genes are TRBV18 and TRBJ2-7, with TRBD1 identical over 7 bases. The clonotype comes from a woman aged 18-35 years in good health. The CDR3, as DNA: TGTGCCAGCTCACGCCGGGACAGTATTATTTCGGACGAGCAGTACTTC. Translation gives CASSRRDSIISDEQYF.